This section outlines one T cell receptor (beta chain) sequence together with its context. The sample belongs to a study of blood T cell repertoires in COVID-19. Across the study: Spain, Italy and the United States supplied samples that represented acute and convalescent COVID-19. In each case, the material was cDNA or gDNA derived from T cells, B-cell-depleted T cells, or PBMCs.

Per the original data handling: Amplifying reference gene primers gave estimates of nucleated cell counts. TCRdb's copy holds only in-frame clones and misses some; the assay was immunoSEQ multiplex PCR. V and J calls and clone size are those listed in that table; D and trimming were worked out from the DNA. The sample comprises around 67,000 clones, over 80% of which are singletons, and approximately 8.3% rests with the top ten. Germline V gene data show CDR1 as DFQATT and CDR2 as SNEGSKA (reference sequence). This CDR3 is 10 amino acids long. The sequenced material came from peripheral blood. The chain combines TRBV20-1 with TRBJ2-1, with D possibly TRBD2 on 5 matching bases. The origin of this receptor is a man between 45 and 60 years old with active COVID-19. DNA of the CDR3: TGCTCACGGGGAGACAATGAGCAGTTCTTC. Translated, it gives CSRGDNEQFF.